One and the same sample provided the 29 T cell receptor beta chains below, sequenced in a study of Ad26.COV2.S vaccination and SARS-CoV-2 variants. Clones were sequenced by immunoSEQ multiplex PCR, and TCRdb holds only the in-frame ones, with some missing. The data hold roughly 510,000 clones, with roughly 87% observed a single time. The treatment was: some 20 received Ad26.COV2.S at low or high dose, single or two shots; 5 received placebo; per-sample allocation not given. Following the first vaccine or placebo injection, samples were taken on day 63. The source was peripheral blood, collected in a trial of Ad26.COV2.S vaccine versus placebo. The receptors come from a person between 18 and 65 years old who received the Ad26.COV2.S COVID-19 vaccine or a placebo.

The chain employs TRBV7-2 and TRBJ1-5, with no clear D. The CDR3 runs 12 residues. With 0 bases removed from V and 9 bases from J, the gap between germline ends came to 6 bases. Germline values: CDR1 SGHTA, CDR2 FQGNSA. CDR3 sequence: CASSLAGRPQHF. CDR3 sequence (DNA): TGTGCCAGCAGCTTAGCGGGGAGGCCCCAGCATTTT. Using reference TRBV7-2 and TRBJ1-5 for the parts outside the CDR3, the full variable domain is GAGVSQSPSNKVTEKGKDVELRCDPISGHTALYWYRQSLGQGLEFLIYFQGNSAPDKSGLPSDRFSAERTGGSVSTLTIQRTQQEDSAVYLCASSLAGRPQHFGDGTRLSIL.

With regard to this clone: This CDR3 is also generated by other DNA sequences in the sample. The CDR3 loop reads CASSLINTEAFF. In DNA form, the CDR3 reads TGTGCCAGCAGCCTCATCAACACTGAAGCTTTCTTT. This chain joins TRBV7-9 and TRBJ1-1; unclear D gene. This CDR3 has 12 residues. Germline V gene sequence: CDR1 SEHNR, CDR2 FQNEAQ (reference sequence). Trimming shortened V by 5 bases and J by 2 bases, and 6 bases separated the two germline ends.

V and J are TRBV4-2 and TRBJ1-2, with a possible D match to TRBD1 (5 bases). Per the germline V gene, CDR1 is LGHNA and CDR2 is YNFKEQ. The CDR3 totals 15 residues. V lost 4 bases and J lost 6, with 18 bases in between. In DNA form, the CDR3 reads TGTGCCAGCAGCCCTCAGGGAGAATCGGCAGATGGCTACACCTTC. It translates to CASSPQGESADGYTF.

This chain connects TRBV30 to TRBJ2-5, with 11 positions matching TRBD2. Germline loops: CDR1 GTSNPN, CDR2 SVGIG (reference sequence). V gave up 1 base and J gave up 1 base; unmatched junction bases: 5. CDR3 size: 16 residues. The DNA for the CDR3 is TGTGCCTGGAGTGCCGGGACTAGCGGAGGCCAAGAGACCCAGTACTTC. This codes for CAWSAGTSGGQETQYF.

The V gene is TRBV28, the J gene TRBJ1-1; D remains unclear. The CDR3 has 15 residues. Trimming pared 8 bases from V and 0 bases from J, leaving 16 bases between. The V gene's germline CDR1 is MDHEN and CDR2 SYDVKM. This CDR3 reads CASLWRLGMNTEAFF. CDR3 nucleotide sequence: TGTGCCAGCTTGTGGAGGCTGGGCATGAACACTGAAGCTTTCTTT.

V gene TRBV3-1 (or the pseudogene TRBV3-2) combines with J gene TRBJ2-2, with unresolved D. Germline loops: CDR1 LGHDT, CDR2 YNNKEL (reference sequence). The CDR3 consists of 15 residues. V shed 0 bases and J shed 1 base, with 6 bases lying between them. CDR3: CASSQEPGNTGELFF. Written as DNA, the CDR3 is TGTGCCAGCAGCCAAGAGCCAGGGAACACCGGGGAGCTGTTTTTT.

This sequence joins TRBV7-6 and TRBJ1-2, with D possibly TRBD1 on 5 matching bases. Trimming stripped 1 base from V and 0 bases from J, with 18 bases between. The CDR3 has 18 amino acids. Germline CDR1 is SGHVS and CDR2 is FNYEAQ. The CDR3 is CASSLGGYRNSANYGYTF. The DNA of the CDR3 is TGTGCCAGCAGCTTAGGAGGTTACAGGAATTCCGCTAACTATGGCTACACCTTC.

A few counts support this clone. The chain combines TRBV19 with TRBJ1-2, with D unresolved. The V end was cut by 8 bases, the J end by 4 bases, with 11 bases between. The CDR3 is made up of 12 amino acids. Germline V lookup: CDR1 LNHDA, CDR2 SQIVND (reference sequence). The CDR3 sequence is CASLSTAYGYTF. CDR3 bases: TGTGCCAGTTTATCCACAGCCTATGGCTACACCTTC.

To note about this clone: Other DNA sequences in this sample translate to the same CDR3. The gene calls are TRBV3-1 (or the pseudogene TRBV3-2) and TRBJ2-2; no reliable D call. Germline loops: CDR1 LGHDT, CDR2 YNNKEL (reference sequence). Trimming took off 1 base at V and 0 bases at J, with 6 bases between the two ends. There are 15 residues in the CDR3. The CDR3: CASSQVRANTGELFF. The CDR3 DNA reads TGTGCCAGCAGCCAAGTCAGAGCGAACACCGGGGAGCTGTTTTTT.

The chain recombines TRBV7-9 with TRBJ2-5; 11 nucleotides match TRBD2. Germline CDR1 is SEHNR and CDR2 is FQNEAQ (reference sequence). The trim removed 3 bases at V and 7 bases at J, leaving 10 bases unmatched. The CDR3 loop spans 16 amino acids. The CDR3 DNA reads TGTGCCAGCAGCTTTGGACTAGCGGGTCTAGGGGGGACCCAGTACTTC. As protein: CASSFGLAGLGGTQYF.

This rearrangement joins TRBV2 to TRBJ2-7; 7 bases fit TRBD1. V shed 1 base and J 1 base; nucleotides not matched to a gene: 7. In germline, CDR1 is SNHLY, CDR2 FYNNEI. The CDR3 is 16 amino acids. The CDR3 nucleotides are TGTGCCAGCAGTGAAGGTAGGGACAGAATATCCTACGAGCAGTACTTC. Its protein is CASSEGRDRISYEQYF.

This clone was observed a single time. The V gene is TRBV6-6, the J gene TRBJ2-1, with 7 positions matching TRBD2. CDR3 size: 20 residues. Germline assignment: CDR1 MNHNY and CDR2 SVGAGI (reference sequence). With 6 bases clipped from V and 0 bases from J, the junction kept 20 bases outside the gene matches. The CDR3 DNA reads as TGTGCCAGCAGCAAAGGGAGGGGCGTCCATACGATTAGCTCCTACAATGAGCAGTTCTTC. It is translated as CASSKGRGVHTISSYNEQFF.

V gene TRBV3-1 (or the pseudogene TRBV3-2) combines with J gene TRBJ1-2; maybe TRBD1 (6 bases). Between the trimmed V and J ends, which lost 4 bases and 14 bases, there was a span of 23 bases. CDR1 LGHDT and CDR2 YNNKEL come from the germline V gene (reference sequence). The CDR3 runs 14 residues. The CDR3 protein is CASSPGDGGRGGTF. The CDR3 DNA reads TGTGCCAGCAGCCCCGGGGACGGCGGAAGGGGGGGGACCTTC.

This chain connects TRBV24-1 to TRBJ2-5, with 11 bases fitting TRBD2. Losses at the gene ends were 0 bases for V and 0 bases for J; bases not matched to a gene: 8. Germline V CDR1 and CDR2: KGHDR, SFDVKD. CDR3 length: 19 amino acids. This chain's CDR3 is CATSDLWPSGRLHQETQYF. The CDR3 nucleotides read TGTGCCACCAGTGATTTGTGGCCTAGCGGGAGGCTCCACCAAGAGACCCAGTACTTC.

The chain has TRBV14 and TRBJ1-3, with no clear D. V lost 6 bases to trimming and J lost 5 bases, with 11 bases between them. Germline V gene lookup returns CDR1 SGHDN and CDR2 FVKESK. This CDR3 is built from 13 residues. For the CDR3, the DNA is TGTGCCAGCAGGATGTCTGGGAGAAACACCATATATTTT. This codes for CASRMSGRNTIYF.

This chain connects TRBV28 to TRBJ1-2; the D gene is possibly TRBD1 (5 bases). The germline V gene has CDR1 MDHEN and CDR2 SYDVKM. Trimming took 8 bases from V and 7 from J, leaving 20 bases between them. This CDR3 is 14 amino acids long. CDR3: CASVGARVRGGYTF. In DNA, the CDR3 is TGTGCCAGCGTAGGGGCCAGGGTAAGGGGTGGCTACACCTTC.

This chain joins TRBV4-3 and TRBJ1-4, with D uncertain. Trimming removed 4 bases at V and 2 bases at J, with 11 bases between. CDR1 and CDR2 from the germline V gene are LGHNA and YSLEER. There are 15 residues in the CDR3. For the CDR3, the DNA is TGCGCCAGCAGCCGCCAACCTGGGACTAATGAAAAACTGTTTTTT. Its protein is CASSRQPGTNEKLFF.

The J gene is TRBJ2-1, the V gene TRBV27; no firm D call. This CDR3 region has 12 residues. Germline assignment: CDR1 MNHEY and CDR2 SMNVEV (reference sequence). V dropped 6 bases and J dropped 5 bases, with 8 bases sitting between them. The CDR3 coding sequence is TGTGCCAGCAGCGGATGGGACAATGAGCAGTTCTTC. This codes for CASSGWDNEQFF.

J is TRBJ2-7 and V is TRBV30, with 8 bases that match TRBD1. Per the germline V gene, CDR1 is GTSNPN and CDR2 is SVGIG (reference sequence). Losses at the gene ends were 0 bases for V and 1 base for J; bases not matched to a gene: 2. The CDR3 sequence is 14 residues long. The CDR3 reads CAWSVQGGSYEQYF. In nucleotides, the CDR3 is TGTGCCTGGAGTGTACAGGGGGGTTCCTACGAGCAGTACTTC.

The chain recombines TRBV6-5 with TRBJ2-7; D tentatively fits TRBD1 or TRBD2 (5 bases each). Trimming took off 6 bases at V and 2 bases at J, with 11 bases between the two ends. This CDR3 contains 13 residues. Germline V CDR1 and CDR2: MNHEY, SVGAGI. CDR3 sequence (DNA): TGTGCCAGCAGCCAGAGGGGTACCTACGAGCAGTACTTC. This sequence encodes CASSQRGTYEQYF.

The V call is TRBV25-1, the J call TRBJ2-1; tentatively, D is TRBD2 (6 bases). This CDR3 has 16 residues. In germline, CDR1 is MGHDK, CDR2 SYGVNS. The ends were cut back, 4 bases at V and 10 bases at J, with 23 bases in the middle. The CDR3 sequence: CASSGPPSGRKGEQFF. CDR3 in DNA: TGTGCCAGCAGTGGCCCCCCCTCCGGGAGAAAAGGGGAGCAGTTCTTC.

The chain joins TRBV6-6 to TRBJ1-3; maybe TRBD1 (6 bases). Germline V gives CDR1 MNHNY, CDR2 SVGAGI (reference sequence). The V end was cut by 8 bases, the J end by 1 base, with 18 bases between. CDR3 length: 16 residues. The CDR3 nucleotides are TGTGCCAGCCGACCCGGGGGGGGACAATCTGGAAACACCATATATTTT. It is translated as CASRPGGGQSGNTIYF.

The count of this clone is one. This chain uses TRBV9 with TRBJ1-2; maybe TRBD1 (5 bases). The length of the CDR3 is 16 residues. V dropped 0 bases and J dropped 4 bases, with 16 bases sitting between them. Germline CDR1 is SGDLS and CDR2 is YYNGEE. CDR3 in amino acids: CASSVDWGRGFYGYTF. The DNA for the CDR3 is TGTGCCAGCAGCGTAGATTGGGGGAGAGGTTTCTATGGCTACACCTTC.

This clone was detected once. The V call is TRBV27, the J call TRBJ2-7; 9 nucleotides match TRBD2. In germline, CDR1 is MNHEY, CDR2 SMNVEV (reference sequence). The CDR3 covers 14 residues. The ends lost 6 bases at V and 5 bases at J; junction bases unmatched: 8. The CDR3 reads CASRGGRAWDEQYF. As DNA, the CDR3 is TGTGCCAGCAGGGGCGGGAGGGCCTGGGACGAGCAGTACTTC.

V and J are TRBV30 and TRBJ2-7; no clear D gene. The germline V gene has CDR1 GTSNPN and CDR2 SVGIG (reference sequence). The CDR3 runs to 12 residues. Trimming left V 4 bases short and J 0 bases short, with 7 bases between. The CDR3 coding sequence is TGTGCCTGGAAGAAGAGCTCCTACGAGCAGTACTTC. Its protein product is CAWKKSSYEQYF.

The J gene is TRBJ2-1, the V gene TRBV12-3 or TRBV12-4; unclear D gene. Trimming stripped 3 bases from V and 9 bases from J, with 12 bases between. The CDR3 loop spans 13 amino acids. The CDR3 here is CASSLGRVGEQFF. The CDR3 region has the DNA TGTGCCAGCAGTTTGGGTCGGGTGGGTGAGCAGTTCTTC.

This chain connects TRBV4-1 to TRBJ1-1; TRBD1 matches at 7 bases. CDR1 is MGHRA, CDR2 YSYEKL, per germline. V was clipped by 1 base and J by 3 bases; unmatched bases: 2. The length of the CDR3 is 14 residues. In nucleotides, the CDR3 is TGCGCCAGCAGCCAAGTGCAGGGGGACACTGAAGCTTTCTTT. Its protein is CASSQVQGDTEAFF.

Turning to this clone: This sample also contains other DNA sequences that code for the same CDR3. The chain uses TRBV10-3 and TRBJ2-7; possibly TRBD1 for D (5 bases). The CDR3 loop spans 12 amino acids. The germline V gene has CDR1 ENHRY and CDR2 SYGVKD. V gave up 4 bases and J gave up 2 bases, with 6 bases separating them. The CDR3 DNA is TGTGCCATCAGTGGGGGCACCTACGAGCAGTACTTC. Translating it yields CAISGGTYEQYF.

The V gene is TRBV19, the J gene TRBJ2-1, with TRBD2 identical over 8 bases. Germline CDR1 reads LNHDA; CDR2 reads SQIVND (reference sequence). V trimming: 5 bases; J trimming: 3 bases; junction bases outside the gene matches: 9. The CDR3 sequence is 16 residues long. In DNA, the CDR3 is TGTGCCAGTAGTCGGGGCATGACTAGCGACTACAATGAGCAGTTCTTC. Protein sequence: CASSRGMTSDYNEQFF.